This T cell receptor beta chain was recorded in a study of blood T cell repertoires in COVID-19. On the study more broadly: COVID-19 samples collected from the United States, Italy and Spain covered acute and convalescent phases. T cells, B-cell-depleted T cells, or PBMCs provided the cDNA or gDNA that served as material.

The V gene's germline CDR1 is KGHSH and CDR2 LQKENI. The CDR3 consists of 21 residues. V was pared by 4 bases and J by 1 base, with 16 bases of the junction left unmatched. In the original workflow: For nucleated cells, counts were estimated from reference gene primer amplification. Using immunoSEQ multiplex PCR, the repertoire was profiled, and TCRdb retains in-frame clones only, with some absent. V and J calls and clone size are given by that table; D and trimming were obtained from the DNA. The sample shows tens of thousands of clones, about four fifths of them seen only once. The TCR was taken from a human donor in a cohort sampled during active COVID-19. This chain links TRBV18 with TRBJ2-1; 13 bases agree with TRBD2. Sequencing used peripheral blood. This CDR3 reads CASSRQYPGLAGSNSYNEQFF. The CDR3 DNA reads TGTGCCAGCTCACGACAATACCCGGGACTAGCGGGATCCAATTCCTACAATGAGCAGTTCTTC.